Sequencing of this T cell receptor beta chain was carried out in a study of T cells in Graves' hyperthyroidism and ophthalmopathy. This CDR3 is built from 14 residues. In germline, CDR1 is MNHEY, CDR2 SVGEGT. Amplified regions were TCR beta CDR3 sequences from RNA transcripts. First-round RT-PCR targeting the TCR CDR3 was performed with the HTBI primer set. TCRdb itself ran the multiplex PCR reads through MiXCR, one entry per CDR3 protein. Found here are more than 500,000 distinct CDR3 sequences, 14% to 15% of them singletons; the top ten hold around 4.1%. This clonotype was seen a handful of times. Just one base apart from a much larger clone, this may be a read error.

The chain couples TRBV6-2 or TRBV6-3 to TRBJ2-7; a possible D gene is TRBD1 (6 bases). Sequenced: blood. This receptor was taken from a woman aged 40 to 50 with Graves' ophthalmopathy. The CDR3 DNA reads TGTGCCGGCAGTCGGAGGTCAGGGGTCGTCGAGCAGTACTTC. Protein sequence: CAGSRRSGVVEQYF.